This TCR beta chain stems from a study of T cell responses to AZD1222 COVID-19 vaccine. Study-wide results and caveats: It should be noted that donors were predominantly white British and more often female, and clonal diversity was possibly underestimated. Scientists sampled the repertoires only once the peak T cell response had passed. In the spike-specific TCR repertoire, nearly half reportedly target unmutated variant regions.

This clone was counted a few times. Antigen specificity is unknown. With V trimmed by 5 bases and J by 8 bases, 6 bases remained unmatched. CDR3 length: 14 amino acids. Germline loops: CDR1 LNHDA, CDR2 SQIVND (reference sequence). The table came from immunoSEQ multiplex PCR; TCRdb's copy has only in-frame clones and leaves some out. This sample has 75,000 to 100,000 clones, with approximately 90% found just once. The rearrangement uses TRBV19 and TRBJ1-6; 7 bases agree with TRBD1. The source was peripheral blood, collected 28 days after the second AZD1222 dose. The TCR was taken from an adult who received the AZD1222 COVID-19 vaccine. The CDR3 DNA is TGTGCCAGTAGTTTTGACAGGGAGTATTCACCCCTCCACTTT. Its translation is CASSFDREYSPLHF.